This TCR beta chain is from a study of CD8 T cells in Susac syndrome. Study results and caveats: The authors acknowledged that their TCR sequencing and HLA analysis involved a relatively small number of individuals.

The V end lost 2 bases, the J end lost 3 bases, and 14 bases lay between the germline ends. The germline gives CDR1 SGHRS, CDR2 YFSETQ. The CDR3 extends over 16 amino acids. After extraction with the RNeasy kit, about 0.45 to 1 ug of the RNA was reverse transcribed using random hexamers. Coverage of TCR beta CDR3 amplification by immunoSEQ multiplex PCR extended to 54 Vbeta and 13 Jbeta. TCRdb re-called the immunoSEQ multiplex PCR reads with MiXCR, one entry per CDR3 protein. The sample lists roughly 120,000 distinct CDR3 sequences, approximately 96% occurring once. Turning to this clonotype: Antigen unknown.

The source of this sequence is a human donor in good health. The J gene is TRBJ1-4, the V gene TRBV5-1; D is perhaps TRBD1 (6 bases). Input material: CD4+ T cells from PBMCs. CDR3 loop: CASSLQGVGANEKLFF. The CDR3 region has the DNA TGCGCCAGCAGCTTACAGGGAGTTGGGGCTAATGAAAAACTGTTTTTT.